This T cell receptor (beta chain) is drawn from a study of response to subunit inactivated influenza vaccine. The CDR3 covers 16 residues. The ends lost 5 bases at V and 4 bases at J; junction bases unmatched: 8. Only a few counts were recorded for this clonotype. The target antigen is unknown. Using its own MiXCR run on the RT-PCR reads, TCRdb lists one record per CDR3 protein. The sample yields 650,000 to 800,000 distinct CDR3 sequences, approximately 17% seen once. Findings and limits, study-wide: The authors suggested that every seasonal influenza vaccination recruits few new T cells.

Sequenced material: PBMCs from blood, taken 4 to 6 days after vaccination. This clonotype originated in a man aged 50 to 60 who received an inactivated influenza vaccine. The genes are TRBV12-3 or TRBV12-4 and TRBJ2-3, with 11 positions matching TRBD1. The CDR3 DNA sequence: TGTGCCAGCAGTGTACGGACAGGGGGCGGGCCAGATACGCAGTATTTT. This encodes CASSVRTGGGPDTQYF.